This T cell receptor (beta chain) was sequenced during a study of T cells in Graves' hyperthyroidism and ophthalmopathy. This clonotype has at least ten counts. The CDR3 length is 15 residues. The V gene end was trimmed by 6 bases and the J gene end by 7 bases; junction bases not matched to a gene: 9. Germline CDR1 is SNHLY and CDR2 is FYNNEI. It was RNA transcripts that yielded the amplified TCR beta CDR3 regions. The primer set for the first-round RT-PCR of the TCR CDR3 was HTBI. TCRdb redid the calling of the multiplex PCR reads with MiXCR, one entry per CDR3 protein. The sample records 650,000 to 750,000 distinct CDR3 sequences, less than 15% being singletons.

The rearrangement uses TRBV2 and TRBJ2-4; 10 bases align to TRBD1. Sequencing was done on a sample of blood. This receptor was identified in a woman between 18 and 29 years old with Graves' hyperthyroidism. CDR3 protein: CASRDRQGARNIQYF. CDR3 DNA: TGTGCCAGCAGAGACCGACAGGGGGCGAGGAACATTCAGTACTTC.